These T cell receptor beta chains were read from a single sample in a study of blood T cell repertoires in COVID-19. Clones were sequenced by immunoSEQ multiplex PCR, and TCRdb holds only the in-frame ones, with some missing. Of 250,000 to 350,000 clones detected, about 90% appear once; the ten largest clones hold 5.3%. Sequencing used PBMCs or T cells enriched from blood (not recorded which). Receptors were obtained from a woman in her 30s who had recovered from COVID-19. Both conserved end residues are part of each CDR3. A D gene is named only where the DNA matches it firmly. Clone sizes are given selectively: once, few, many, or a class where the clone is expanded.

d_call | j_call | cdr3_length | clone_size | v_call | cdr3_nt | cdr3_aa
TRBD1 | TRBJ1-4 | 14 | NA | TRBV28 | TGTGCCAGCAGTGACAGGGGGCCTGATGAAAAACTGTTTTTT | CASSDRGPDEKLFF
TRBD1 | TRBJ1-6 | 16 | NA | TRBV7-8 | TGTGCCAGCAGCGTCTGGGGCGCAGGGGGCATTTCACCCCTCCACTTT | CASSVWGAGGISPLHF
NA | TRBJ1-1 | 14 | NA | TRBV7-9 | TGTGCCAGCAGCTTAGTTGCAGGGTGGGCTGAAGCTTTCTTT | CASSLVAGWAEAFF
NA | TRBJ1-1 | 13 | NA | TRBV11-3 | TGTGCCAGCAGCTATGGGCCCAACACTGAAGCTTTCTTT | CASSYGPNTEAFF
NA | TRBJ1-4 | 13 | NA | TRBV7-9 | TGTGCCAGCAGATTCGGACAGAATGAAAAACTGTTTTTT | CASRFGQNEKLFF
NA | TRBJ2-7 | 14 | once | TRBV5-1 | TGCGCCAGCAGCTTGGCCCCCCGGGGAGAAGAGCAGTACTTC | CASSLAPRGEEQYF
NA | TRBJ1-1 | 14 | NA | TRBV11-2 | TGTGCCAGCAGCTTAGGCCATGACTGGGAGGAAGCTTTCTTT | CASSLGHDWEEAFF
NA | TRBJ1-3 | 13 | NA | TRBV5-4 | TGTGCCAGCAGCTTTGAGGCGGAAAACACCATATATTTT | CASSFEAENTIYF
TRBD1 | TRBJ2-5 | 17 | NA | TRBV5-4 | TGTGCCAGCAGCCCGGGACAGGGACGGTTTCGGCTCGAGACCCAGTACTTC | CASSPGQGRFRLETQYF
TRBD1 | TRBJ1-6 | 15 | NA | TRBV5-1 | TGCGCCAGCACCCCTTCCGGACAGGGCCATTCACCCCTCCACTTT | CASTPSGQGHSPLHF
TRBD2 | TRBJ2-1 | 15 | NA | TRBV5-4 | TGTGCCAGCAGGGAGCGGGGGGATATCTACAATGAGCAGTTCTTC | CASRERGDIYNEQFF
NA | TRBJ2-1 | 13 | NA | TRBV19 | TGTGCCAGTAGTCTTCGACTAAACAATGAGCAGTTCTTC | CASSLRLNNEQFF
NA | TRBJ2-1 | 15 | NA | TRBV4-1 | TGCGCCAGCAGCCAACTTCGGACTGAGTACAATGAGCAGTTCTTC | CASSQLRTEYNEQFF
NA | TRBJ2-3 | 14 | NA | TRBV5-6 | TGTGCCAGCACCGGGGTGGTGGGCACAGATACGCAGTATTTT | CASTGVVGTDTQYF
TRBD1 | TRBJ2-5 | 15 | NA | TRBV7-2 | TGTGCCAGCAGCTTAGCGGTGGCAGGGGGAGAGACCCAGTACTTC | CASSLAVAGGETQYF
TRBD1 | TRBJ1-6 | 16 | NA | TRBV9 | TGTGCCAGCAGCCCATCGACAGGGGTAGGGAATTCACCCCTCCACTTT | CASSPSTGVGNSPLHF
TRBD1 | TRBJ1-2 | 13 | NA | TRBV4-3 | TGCGCCAGCAGACCACCCGGGACAGGGAGCTACACCTTC | CASRPPGTGSYTF
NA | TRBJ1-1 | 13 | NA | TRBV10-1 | TGCGCCAGCAGTGAGCGAGAAGGGGGAGAAGCTTTCTTT | CASSEREGGEAFF
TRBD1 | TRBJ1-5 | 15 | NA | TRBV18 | TGTGCCAGCTCATACAAAGGGACAGGGGAACAGCCCCAGCATTTT | CASSYKGTGEQPQHF
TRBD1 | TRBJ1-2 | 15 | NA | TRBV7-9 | TGTGCCAGCAGCTTAGCGTGGGACAGGGGACGCGGCTACACCTTC | CASSLAWDRGRGYTF
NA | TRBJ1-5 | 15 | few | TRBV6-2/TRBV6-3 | TGTGCCAGCAGTTCCTCCCCAACGGGCAATCAGCCCCAGCATTTT | CASSSSPTGNQPQHF